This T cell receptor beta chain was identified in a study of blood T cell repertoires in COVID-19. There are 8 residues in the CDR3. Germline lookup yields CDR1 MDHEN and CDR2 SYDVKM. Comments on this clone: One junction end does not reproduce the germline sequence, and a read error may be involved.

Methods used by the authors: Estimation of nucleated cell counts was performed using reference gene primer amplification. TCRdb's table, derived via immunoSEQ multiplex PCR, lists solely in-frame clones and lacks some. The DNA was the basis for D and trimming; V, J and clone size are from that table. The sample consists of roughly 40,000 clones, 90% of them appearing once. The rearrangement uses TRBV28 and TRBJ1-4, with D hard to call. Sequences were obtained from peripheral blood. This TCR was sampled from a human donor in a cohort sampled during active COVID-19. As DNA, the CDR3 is TGTGCCAGCACCAGGAGGGCTTTT. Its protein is CASTRRAF. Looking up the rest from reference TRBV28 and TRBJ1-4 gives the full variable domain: DVKVTQSSRYLVKRTGEKVFLECVQDMDHENMFWYRQDPGLGLRLIYFSYDVKMKEKGDIPEGYSVSREKKERFSLILESASTNQTSMYLCASTRRAFGSGTQLSVL.